Below, one T cell receptor (beta chain) is given with its context. The CDR3 sequence is 14 residues long. The trim removed 6 bases at V and 0 bases at J, leaving 4 bases unmatched. Germline V lookup: CDR1 LNHDA, CDR2 SQIVND (reference sequence). This sample stems from a study of CD8 T cells in Susac syndrome. Random hexamers were used to reverse transcribe an amount of about 0.5 to 1 ug RNA. TCR beta CDR3 was amplified by immunoSEQ multiplex PCR. This amplification extended across 54 Vbeta and 13 Jbeta segments. Using its own MiXCR run on the immunoSEQ multiplex PCR reads, TCRdb lists one record per CDR3 protein. This repertoire shows over 350,000 distinct CDR3 sequences, around 83% found once; its top ten account for about 0.1%. The sequenced target, TCR beta, came from blood CD8+ and CD4+ T cells. The multiple sclerosis control group consisted of treatment-naive patients whose relapsing-remitting disease, which was either stable or active, fulfilled revised McDonald criteria. TEMRA cells were FACS-enriched, while CD8+ and CD4+ T cells were negatively isolated.

The chain recombines TRBV19 with TRBJ1-1, with 7 bases lining up with TRBD1. Sequenced material: CD8+ T cells from PBMCs. The TCR was taken from a human donor with multiple sclerosis. CDR3 region: CASRMTGMNTEAFF. The CDR3 nucleotides are TGTGCCAGTAGGATGACAGGGATGAACACTGAAGCTTTCTTT.